Presented here are 3 T cell receptor beta chains from one specimen sequenced in a study of blood T cell repertoires in COVID-19 (dated by TCRdb to the early 2020s). The protocol used for the library was the immunoSEQ multiplex PCR assay. The table was pulled from immuneACCESS by TCRdb, which kept in-frame rearrangements only. Such tables lose some clones; where checked, under half of the loss comes from unresolved V genes, and the rest has no known cause. Within this sample are about 87,000 clones, with over 75% of them counted one time only. Around 3.3% of the sample is in the top ten clones. Material: peripheral blood. These receptors all stem from a woman at least 80 years old with COVID-19, enrolled during active disease.

V and J are TRBV2 and TRBJ2-1; 8 bases are shared with TRBD2. Germline loops: CDR1 SNHLY, CDR2 FYNNEI. The CDR3 consists of 15 residues. V shed 3 bases and J 4 bases; nucleotides not matched to a gene: 5. CDR3 bases: TGTGCCAGCAGTGAGGGAGCGGGGGCGTACAATGAGCAGTTCTTC. It codes for CASSEGAGAYNEQFF.

This chain uses TRBV7-2 with TRBJ1-1; D is undetermined. Germline V gene data show CDR1 as SGHTA and CDR2 as FQGNSA. Trimming removed 10 bases from V and 10 bases from J, with 16 bases in between. The CDR3 length is 11 residues. DNA for the CDR3: TGTGCCACCCGGGAAGGGCTTGGAGCTTTCTTT. Its protein is CATREGLGAFF.

This chain joins TRBV24-1 and TRBJ2-7; TRBD1 matches 9 bases. The CDR3 loop spans 16 amino acids. The germline V gene encodes CDR1 KGHDR and CDR2 SFDVKD. The V gene end was trimmed by 3 bases and the J gene end by 4 bases; junction bases not matched to a gene: 9. The CDR3: CATSDARDRADYEQYF. Written as DNA, the CDR3 is TGTGCCACCAGTGATGCCCGGGACAGGGCTGATTACGAGCAGTACTTC.